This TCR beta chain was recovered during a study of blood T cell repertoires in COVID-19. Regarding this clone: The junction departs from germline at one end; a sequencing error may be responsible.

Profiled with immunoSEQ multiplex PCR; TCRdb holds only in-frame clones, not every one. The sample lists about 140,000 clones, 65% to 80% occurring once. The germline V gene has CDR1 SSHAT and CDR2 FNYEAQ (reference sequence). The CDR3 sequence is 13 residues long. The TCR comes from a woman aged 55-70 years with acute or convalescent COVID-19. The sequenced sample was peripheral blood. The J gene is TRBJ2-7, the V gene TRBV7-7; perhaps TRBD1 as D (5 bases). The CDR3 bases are TGTGCTAGCAGCTTATACCAGGGCTACGAGCAGTACTTC. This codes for CASSLYQGYEQYF.